Below are 8 T cell receptor beta chains sequenced from a single sample in a study of cytomegalovirus exposure and HLA in healthy donors. Only in-frame clones appear in the TCRdb table, and some are missing; sequencing was by immunoSEQ multiplex PCR. The data hold roughly 330,000 clones, with 87% observed a single time. Source material: PBMCs. These receptors came from a woman aged 25 to 39 in good health and CMV-seropositive.

The chain carries TRBV15 and TRBJ2-7; 7 bases map to TRBD1. The trim removed 5 bases at V and 2 bases at J, leaving 9 bases unmatched. The CDR3 extends over 15 amino acids. The germline V gene encodes CDR1 LNHNV and CDR2 YYDKDF (reference sequence). CDR3 nucleotides: TGTGCCACCAGCGACCTGACAGGGCTTACCTACGAGCAGTACTTC. It specifies CATSDLTGLTYEQYF.

The genes are TRBV7-9 and TRBJ1-3, with D possibly being TRBD1 (5 bases). Germline assignment: CDR1 SEHNR and CDR2 FQNEAQ (reference sequence). V was pared by 8 bases and J by 0 bases, with 11 bases between. This CDR3 has 14 residues. Here the CDR3 reads CASGMTDSGNTIYF. For the CDR3, the DNA is TGTGCCAGCGGAATGACAGACTCTGGAAACACCATATATTTT.

The chain has TRBV4-3 and TRBJ2-1; 8 bases match TRBD1. V dropped 0 bases and J dropped 0; count of bases not matched to a gene: 4. Germline assignment: CDR1 LGHNA and CDR2 YSLEER. The CDR3 sequence is 17 residues long. The CDR3 DNA reads TGCGCCAGCAGCCAAGACTTGGGACAGGACTCCTACAATGAGCAGTTCTTC. This gives the protein CASSQDLGQDSYNEQFF.

V and J are TRBV28 and TRBJ1-2, with 11 bases lining up with TRBD1. CDR1 MDHEN and CDR2 SYDVKM come from the germline V gene. Unmatched junction bases numbered 7, after V lost 5 bases and J lost 5 bases. This CDR3 region has 15 residues. The DNA of the CDR3 is TGTGCCAGCAGTAGAGGGACAGGGGGTCGGTATGGCTACACCTTC. As protein: CASSRGTGGRYGYTF.

This chain uses TRBV4-2 with TRBJ1-4; 10 bases match TRBD1. V lost 4 bases, J lost 8 bases, and 4 bases stayed unmatched. Per germline, CDR1 LGHNA and CDR2 YNFKEQ. The CDR3 contains 14 residues. Here the CDR3 reads CASSRGTGEEKLFF. CDR3 in DNA: TGTGCCAGCAGCCGGGGGACAGGGGAAGAAAAACTGTTTTTT.

The chain combines TRBV28 with TRBJ2-7; D unclear. Looked up from germline, CDR1 is MDHEN and CDR2 is SYDVKM. CDR3 length: 10 amino acids. V was trimmed by 4 bases and J by 8 bases, leaving 6 bases between them. CDR3 DNA: TGTGCCAGCAGTTCCGAAAAGCAGTACTTC. Translation gives CASSSEKQYF.

This chain uses TRBV30 with TRBJ1-1, with D hard to call. The CDR3 covers 13 residues. The germline V and J ends were trimmed by 0 bases and 5 bases, with 10 bases remaining between them. Germline assignment: CDR1 GTSNPN and CDR2 SVGIG (reference sequence). The CDR3 bases are TGTGCCTGGAGTGTCAGATTTGGAACTGAAGCTTTCTTT. Translating it yields CAWSVRFGTEAFF.

This rearrangement joins TRBV9 to TRBJ2-1; 13 bases are a match to TRBD2. The CDR3 is 15 amino acids. The V and J ends lost 2 bases and 6 bases, in that order; junction bases with no gene match: 2. Germline CDR1 is SGDLS and CDR2 is YYNGEE. CDR3 sequence: CASSVTSGRSNEQFF. CDR3 bases: TGTGCCAGCAGCGTGACTAGCGGGAGGTCCAATGAGCAGTTCTTC.